These T cell receptor beta chains were read from a single sample in a study of blood T cell repertoires in COVID-19. Profiled with immunoSEQ multiplex PCR; TCRdb holds only in-frame clones, not every one. This repertoire shows about 180,000 clones, approximately 83% found once; its top ten account for more than 3%. The sample taken for sequencing was peripheral blood. These receptors were collected from a man aged 55 to 70 with acute or convalescent COVID-19. Each CDR3 is given with its conserved first and last residue. A D gene is named only where the DNA matches it firmly. Clone size is stated in some rows and not others, as once, few, many or a class when expanded.

d_call j_call v_call clone_size cdr3_aa cdr3_nt
- TRBJ1-1 TRBV9 few CASSLGGHTEAFF TGTGCCAGCAGCCTCGGGGGTCACACTGAAGCTTTCTTT
TRBD2 TRBJ2-1 TRBV3-1/TRBV3-2 - CASSQDLGGSSYNEQFF TGTGCCAGCAGCCAAGATTTGGGGGGGAGTTCCTACAATGAGCAGTTCTTC
TRBD2 TRBJ2-2 TRBV18 few CASSRGGTNTGELFF TGTGCCAGCTCCCGGGGAGGGACGAACACCGGGGAGCTGTTTTTT
TRBD2 TRBJ2-2 TRBV7-9 - CASIVSGASTGELFF TGTGCCAGCATAGTAAGCGGGGCGAGCACCGGGGAGCTGTTTTTT
TRBD2 TRBJ2-3 TRBV5-4 - CASSLRIAGSTDTQYF TGTGCCAGCAGCTTAAGAATAGCGGGGAGCACAGATACGCAGTATTTT
TRBD1 TRBJ1-1 TRBV28 - CASSPGTGALNTEAFF TGTGCCAGCAGTCCCGGGACAGGGGCCTTGAACACTGAAGCTTTCTTT
TRBD2 TRBJ2-5 TRBV27 - CASSWTSGKGETQYF TGTGCCAGCAGTTGGACTAGCGGGAAGGGAGAGACCCAGTACTTC
TRBD1 TRBJ2-3 TRBV4-3 - CASSPGGEHTDTQYF TGCGCCAGCAGCCCAGGGGGAGAGCACACAGATACGCAGTATTTT
TRBD1 TRBJ2-3 TRBV27 few CASSGRNFGTGNTDTQYF TGTGCCAGCAGTGGTCGAAACTTCGGGACAGGGAACACAGATACGCAGTATTTT
- TRBJ1-4 TRBV28 once CASSPNAIATGKLFF TGTGCCAGCAGCCCGAATGCGATCGCTACCGGTAAACTGTTTTTT
TRBD1 TRBJ1-1 TRBV18 few CASSPMTGANTEAFF TGTGCCAGCTCACCGATGACAGGGGCGAACACTGAAGCTTTCTTT
- TRBJ1-1 TRBV7-3 - CASSFSVNTEAFF TGTGCCAGCAGCTTCAGCGTGAACACTGAAGCTTTCTTT
TRBD1 TRBJ2-1 TRBV24-1 once CATSDAPGQGIYNEQFF TGTGCCACCAGTGATGCCCCCGGACAGGGTATCTACAATGAGCAGTTCTTC
TRBD1 TRBJ2-5 TRBV14 - CASSQEKGTVQETQYF TGTGCCAGCAGCCAAGAAAAAGGGACAGTTCAAGAGACCCAGTACTTC
- TRBJ2-3 TRBV24-1 - CATSDSYTDTQYF TGTGCCACCAGTGATTCGTACACAGATACGCAGTATTTT
- TRBJ2-3 TRBV5-4 - CASSPNGFTDTQYF TGTGCCAGCAGCCCGAACGGGTTCACAGATACGCAGTATTTT
TRBD2 TRBJ2-7 TRBV11-2 - CASSLEAGVPWSYEQYF TGTGCCAGCAGCTTAGAGGCGGGAGTACCTTGGTCCTACGAGCAGTACTTC
- TRBJ1-1 TRBV7-2 - CASSLSSGNTEAFF TGTGCCAGCAGCTTAAGCTCAGGGAACACTGAAGCTTTCTTT
- TRBJ2-2 TRBV4-2 - CASSQDGKGAAGELFF TGTGCCAGCAGCCAAGATGGTAAGGGAGCGGCCGGGGAGCTGTTTTTT
TRBD2 TRBJ2-7 TRBV27 once CASRVWREASVYEQYF TGTGCCAGCAGAGTTTGGCGGGAGGCCTCTGTCTACGAGCAGTACTTC
TRBD1 TRBJ2-1 TRBV24-1 - CATSDTPGTGNNEQFF TGTGCCACCAGTGACACTCCCGGGACAGGGAACAATGAGCAGTTCTTC
TRBD1 TRBJ2-7 TRBV10-3 few CATSTGERYEQYF TGTGCCACCTCGACAGGGGAAAGGTACGAGCAGTACTTC
- TRBJ1-5 TRBV28 - CASSPSPGNQPQHF TGTGCCAGCAGTCCTAGTCCCGGCAATCAGCCCCAGCATTTT
- TRBJ1-5 TRBV19 - CATARESNQPQHF TGTGCCACCGCGAGGGAGAGCAATCAGCCCCAGCATTTT
TRBD1 TRBJ1-1 TRBV19 - CASSIVGRGEAFF TGTGCCAGTAGTATAGTCGGCAGGGGGGAAGCTTTCTTT
TRBD1 TRBJ2-1 TRBV5-1 - CASNPTLGQGGIEQFF TGCGCCAGCAACCCAACTCTGGGACAGGGGGGGATTGAGCAGTTCTTC
TRBD1 TRBJ2-7 TRBV6-5 - CASTNRGNYEQYF TGTGCCAGCACAAACAGGGGGAACTACGAGCAGTACTTC
TRBD2 TRBJ2-1 TRBV12-5 - CASGWSTGRVHEQFF TGTGCTAGTGGTTGGAGTACCGGGAGGGTTCATGAGCAGTTCTTC
- TRBJ2-5 TRBV3-1/TRBV3-2 - CASSQDGRVDVETQYF TGTGCCAGCAGCCAAGATGGCAGGGTAGATGTAGAGACCCAGTACTTC
TRBD2 TRBJ2-2 TRBV7-3 - CASSPERERTGELFF TGTGCCAGCAGCCCCGAGCGGGAAAGGACCGGGGAGCTGTTTTTT
TRBD2 TRBJ2-1 TRBV7-8 - CASSLEAGETYNEQFF TGTGCCAGCAGCTTAGAGGCGGGGGAGACGTACAATGAGCAGTTCTTC
TRBD1 TRBJ1-5 TRBV4-1 - CASSQAETGVLPQHF TGCGCCAGCAGCCAAGCTGAGACAGGGGTCCTGCCCCAGCATTTT
- TRBJ2-6 TRBV6-2/TRBV6-3 - CASSYSMSSGANVLTF TGTGCCAGCAGTTACTCCATGAGCTCTGGGGCCAACGTCCTGACTTTC
- TRBJ2-1 TRBV28 - CASSQGGLSSYNEQFF TGTGCCAGCAGTCAAGGGGGACTAAGCTCCTACAATGAGCAGTTCTTC
TRBD1 TRBJ2-3 TRBV29-1 - CSVGDRGGTDTQYF TGCAGCGTTGGTGACAGGGGGGGCACAGATACGCAGTATTTT
- TRBJ2-2 TRBV9 - CASSVTLSTGELFF TGTGCCAGCAGCGTTACACTATCCACCGGGGAGCTGTTTTTT
TRBD1 TRBJ1-1 TRBV18 - CASSLGQGNPEAFF TGTGCCAGCTCATTGGGACAGGGTAACCCTGAAGCTTTCTTT
TRBD2 TRBJ2-4 TRBV7-3 - CASSPQSGSAQNIQYF TGTGCCAGCAGCCCCCAGAGCGGGAGCGCCCAAAACATTCAGTACTTC
- TRBJ2-3 TRBV2 - CASRGAGSTDTQYF TGTGCCAGCAGGGGCGCGGGTAGCACAGATACGCAGTATTTT
- TRBJ2-4 TRBV14 - CASSQSSVIQYF TGTGCCAGCAGCCAGAGCTCGGTCATTCAGTACTTC
- TRBJ1-1 TRBV7-2 - CASSPGWGVSTEAFF TGTGCCAGCAGCCCCGGTTGGGGGGTGAGCACTGAAGCTTTCTTT
- TRBJ2-3 TRBV6-5 - CASYLGSGSTDTQYF TGTGCCAGCTACTTGGGTTCCGGGAGCACAGATACGCAGTATTTT
- TRBJ1-2 TRBV7-2 - CASSFQYYGYTF TGTGCCAGCAGCTTTCAGTACTATGGCTACACCTTC
TRBD1 TRBJ1-4 TRBV9 - CASSLRPYAGTGNEKLFF TGTGCCAGCAGCCTCCGGCCGTATGCCGGGACAGGGAATGAAAAACTGTTTTTT
- TRBJ2-1 TRBV5-1 - CASSLGAPAYNEQFF TGCGCCAGCAGCTTAGGAGCGCCAGCCTACAATGAGCAGTTCTTC
TRBD1 TRBJ1-5 TRBV7-2 once CASSPGQASNQPQHF TGTGCCAGCAGCCCCGGACAGGCCAGCAATCAGCCCCAGCATTTT
- TRBJ2-5 TRBV10-1 - CASRHWGSQETQYF TGCGCCAGCAGACACTGGGGCTCACAAGAGACCCAGTACTTC
TRBD1 TRBJ2-7 TRBV6-5 few CASSYPGQFGSYEQYF TGTGCCAGCAGTTACCCGGGACAGTTCGGGTCCTACGAGCAGTACTTC
TRBD2 TRBJ2-1 TRBV10-3 once CAISLGTTISEQFF TGTGCCATCAGTCTCGGGACTACTATAAGTGAGCAGTTCTTC
- TRBJ2-1 TRBV3-1/TRBV3-2 - CASSQGSGLGYNEQFF TGTGCCAGCAGCCAAGGTTCAGGGTTGGGCTACAATGAGCAGTTCTTC
TRBD1 TRBJ2-7 TRBV11-2 - CASSPRGPYEQYF TGTGCCAGCAGTCCCAGGGGGCCCTACGAGCAGTACTTC
- TRBJ1-6 TRBV30 - CAWRQPNSPLHF TGTGCCTGGCGACAACCGAATTCACCCCTCCACTTT
TRBD2 TRBJ2-6 TRBV11-2 - CASSTGLAGSSGANVLTF TGTGCCAGCAGCACAGGACTAGCGGGCTCCTCTGGGGCCAACGTCCTGACTTTC
TRBD1 TRBJ2-7 TRBV27 - CASSWGQGAYEQYF TGTGCCAGCAGTTGGGGACAGGGGGCGTATGAGCAGTACTTC
- TRBJ1-1 TRBV27 - CASSGGAGVAFF TGTGCCAGCAGTGGGGGGGCGGGAGTAGCTTTCTTT
TRBD1 TRBJ1-5 TRBV6-5 - CATTGVLRQPQHF TGTGCCACCACAGGGGTGTTGCGTCAGCCCCAGCATTTT
TRBD2 TRBJ2-1 TRBV27 - CASSPHGLAGNGRINEQFF TGTGCCAGCAGTCCTCATGGACTAGCGGGGAATGGGAGAATCAATGAGCAGTTCTTC
- TRBJ1-1 TRBV5-4 - CASSSGGPMNTEAFF TGTGCCAGCAGCTCCGGGGGGCCCATGAACACTGAAGCTTTCTTT
- TRBJ2-2 TRBV4-1 - CASSPLTNTGELFF TGCGCCAGTAGCCCTCTTACGAACACCGGGGAGCTGTTTTTT
TRBD1 TRBJ1-4 TRBV4-2 - CASSPIPTGPNEKLFF TGTGCCAGCAGCCCGATACCGACAGGGCCGAATGAAAAACTGTTTTTT